Below, 17 T cell receptor beta chains from the same sample are listed, as sequenced in a study of early T cells in non-severe SARS-CoV-2 infection. MiXCR, applied by TCRdb to the 5' RACE reads, yields one record per CDR3 protein. The repertoire has tens of thousands of distinct CDR3 sequences, 5% to 7% of them found once; the top ten carry 5.9%. The specimen sequenced was whole blood. These TCRs come from an adult who was a healthcare worker with PCR-confirmed SARS-CoV-2 infection or an uninfected control (not recorded which).

In the case of this clonotype: At one end the junction does not follow the germline gene, possibly because of a read error. The chain carries TRBV28 and TRBJ2-5; no reliable D call. CDR1 MDHEN and CDR2 SYDVKM come from the germline V gene. This CDR3 comprises 13 residues. CDR3 DNA: TGTGCCAGCTGTTTAGACATAAAGGGGACCCAGTACTTC. Translated, it gives CASCLDIKGTQYF.

This clonotype was seen at least ten times. The J gene is TRBJ2-3, the V gene TRBV7-9; 13 bases map to TRBD2. With V trimmed by 4 bases and J by 3 bases, 7 bases remained unmatched. The germline V gene encodes CDR1 SEHNR and CDR2 FQNEAQ (reference sequence). The CDR3 extends over 17 amino acids. In DNA form, the CDR3 reads TGTGCCAGCAGCTCCCGGACTAGCGGGAGTACTACAGATACGCAGTATTTT. Protein: CASSSRTSGSTTDTQYF.

Many counts were recorded for this clonotype. CDR3 nucleotide sequence: TGTGCCAGCAGCTTATCCGTGGGCACAGATACGCAGTATTTT. Translating it yields CASSLSVGTDTQYF. V gene TRBV5-4 combines with J gene TRBJ2-3; D gene uncertain. The CDR3 contains 14 residues. The germline V and J ends were trimmed by 2 bases and 1 base, with 8 bases remaining between them. Per germline, CDR1 SGHNT and CDR2 YYREEE (reference sequence).

The chain combines TRBV13 with TRBJ2-7; D possibly corresponds to TRBD2 (5 bases). Trimming stripped 4 bases from V and 6 bases from J, with 16 bases between. CDR3 size: 14 residues. Germline CDR1 PRHDT, CDR2 FYEKMQ (reference sequence). The CDR3 loop reads CASSSDGVAREQYF. The DNA for the CDR3 is TGTGCCAGCAGCTCCGACGGGGTAGCCCGCGAGCAGTACTTC.

This clonotype has only a few counts. V and J are TRBV19 and TRBJ1-2; no definite D call. V gave up 3 bases and J gave up 4 bases, with 12 bases separating them. The germline CDR1 and CDR2 sequences are LNHDA and SQIVND (reference sequence). The CDR3 loop spans 14 amino acids. CDR3 in amino acids: CASSMYADGYGYTF. The CDR3 DNA reads as TGTGCCAGTAGTATGTATGCAGATGGCTATGGCTACACCTTC.

Comments on this clonotype: This may be a read error, as it is one base from a much larger clone. The chain employs TRBV7-9 and TRBJ2-7, with D possibly TRBD2 on 5 matching bases. The germline gives CDR1 SEHNR, CDR2 FQNEAQ (reference sequence). The CDR3 covers 13 residues. In nucleotides, the CDR3 is TGTGCCAGCAACTTAGAGACTACTTACGAGCAGTACTTC. Protein sequence: CASNLETTYEQYF.

Many counts were recorded for this clonotype. V and J are TRBV6-6 and TRBJ1-1; the match to TRBD1 covers 8 bases. V was pared by 5 bases and J by 7 bases, with 12 bases of the junction left unmatched. Germline lookup yields CDR1 MNHNY and CDR2 SVGAGI (reference sequence). The CDR3 runs to 15 residues. The DNA of the CDR3 is TGTGCCAGCAGTAGGGCTAACAGGGGGAAGGGTGAAGCTTTCTTT. This codes for CASSRANRGKGEAFF.

This clonotype was observed at least ten times. The chain employs TRBV13 and TRBJ2-7; the D gene could be TRBD1 or TRBD2 (5 bases each). This CDR3 comprises 13 residues. The germline gives CDR1 PRHDT, CDR2 FYEKMQ (reference sequence). V lost 4 bases, J lost 2 bases, and 9 bases lay in between. The CDR3 loop is CASSSGTAYEQYF. DNA for the CDR3: TGTGCCAGCAGCTCAGGGACGGCCTACGAGCAGTACTTC.

This clonotype came up a few times. The chain combines TRBV12-3 or TRBV12-4 with TRBJ2-7, with TRBD2 matching 8 bases. The CDR3 contains 13 residues. Trimming at V came to 5 bases and at J to 6 bases, leaving 6 bases not matched to a gene. CDR3 bases: TGTGCCAGCAGTCTACGGGGGGGTGTCGAGCAGTACTTC. Its translation is CASSLRGGVEQYF.

In this sample, this clonotype turned up a few times. This chain links TRBV6-5 with TRBJ2-1; 8 nucleotides agree with TRBD1. The CDR3 loop spans 18 amino acids. Germline-derived CDR1 and CDR2 are MNHEY and SVGAGI. With 5 bases clipped from V and 3 bases from J, the junction kept 15 bases outside the gene matches. DNA for the CDR3: TGTGCCAGCAGTACCGTCCTGACAGGGGCCGGGGACTACAATGAGCAGTTCTTC. Protein: CASSTVLTGAGDYNEQFF.

V gene TRBV20-1 combines with J gene TRBJ2-7; unclear D gene. Germline V lookup: CDR1 DFQATT, CDR2 SNEGSKA (reference sequence). Trimming pared 0 bases from V and 1 base from J, leaving 7 bases between. The CDR3 has 13 residues. CDR3 loop: CSARDISSYEQYF. The CDR3 DNA reads as TGCAGTGCTAGAGATATATCATCCTACGAGCAGTACTTC.

This clonotype has ten or more counts. The chain couples TRBV6-1 to TRBJ2-7; a possible D gene is TRBD1 (5 bases). Germline CDR1 and CDR2: MNHNS and SASEGT. The V end lost 6 bases, the J end lost 3 bases, and 15 bases lay between the germline ends. The CDR3 runs 14 residues. CDR3 bases: TGTGCCAGCAGCTCTGTAGGGGCGTTCTACGAGCAGTACTTC. As protein: CASSSVGAFYEQYF.

This clonotype was observed a handful of times. The rearrangement links TRBV7-2 to TRBJ2-7, with D perhaps matching TRBD1 or TRBD2 (5 bases each). The germline V gene has CDR1 SGHTA and CDR2 FQGNSA. CDR3 length: 14 amino acids. Deletions cut 2 bases from V and 3 bases from J, with 11 bases between. The CDR3 sequence: CASSLYQGVYEQYF. The CDR3 DNA reads as TGTGCCAGCAGCTTATATCAGGGAGTCTACGAGCAGTACTTC. Full variable domain (outside the CDR3, taken from reference TRBV7-2 and TRBJ2-7): GAGVSQSPSNKVTEKGKDVELRCDPISGHTALYWYRQSLGQGLEFLIYFQGNSAPDKSGLPSDRFSAERTGGSVSTLTIQRTQQEDSAVYLCASSLYQGVYEQYFGPGTRLTVT.

The chain couples TRBV6-4 to TRBJ2-1, with TRBD1 as a possible D gene (6 bases). V gave up 5 bases and J gave up 5 bases, with 10 bases separating them. The CDR3 loop spans 13 amino acids. CDR1 is MRHNA and CDR2 is SNTAGT in the germline V gene. The CDR3 loop is CASSPRDNNEQFF. The CDR3 nucleotides read TGTGCCAGCAGTCCCCGGGACAACAATGAGCAGTTCTTC.

V gene TRBV19 combines with J gene TRBJ2-5; TRBD1 agrees at 9 bases. Trimming took 10 bases from V and 4 from J; bases not matched to a gene: 13. The CDR3 is made up of 15 amino acids. Germline values: CDR1 LNHDA, CDR2 SQIVND (reference sequence). The CDR3 protein is CATPTRDRDPETQYF. The CDR3 DNA reads as TGTGCCACCCCGACCCGGGACAGGGATCCAGAGACCCAGTACTTC.

This clonotype was counted many times. The V gene is TRBV6-5, the J gene TRBJ2-7, with 7 bases lining up with TRBD1. Germline CDR1 is MNHEY and CDR2 is SVGAGI. The V gene end was trimmed by 2 bases and the J gene end by 6 bases; junction bases not matched to a gene: 4. This CDR3 has 13 amino acids. CDR3 bases: TGTGCCAGCAGTTACACTACAGGGGTCGAGCAGTACTTC. Translating gives CASSYTTGVEQYF.

In this sample, this clonotype turned up many times. The chain uses TRBV28 and TRBJ1-6; 7 nucleotides line up with TRBD1. The CDR3 has 17 amino acids. Germline V CDR1 and CDR2: MDHEN, SYDVKM. After removal of 1 base from V and 5 bases from J, the junction contained 8 bases not matched to a gene. In DNA, the CDR3 is TGTGCCAGCAGTTTATTGAGGGGCGGGACAGATAATTCACCCCTCCACTTT. It yields the protein CASSLLRGGTDNSPLHF.